Listed below are T cell receptor beta chains from one sample, sequenced in a study of blood T cell repertoires in COVID-19. TCRdb's copy holds only in-frame clones and misses some; the assay was immunoSEQ multiplex PCR. The table lists some 100,000 clones, roughly 80% of them singletons, with about 4.5% in the top ten. Sample: peripheral blood. All receptors derive from a man between 60 and 70 years old with acute or convalescent COVID-19. Each CDR3 is given with its conserved first and last residue. The order of the fields is D gene, clone size, J gene, V gene, CDR3 protein, CDR3 DNA. A D gene is named only where the DNA matches it firmly. Clone size is shown for a subset of rows, as once, few, many or a class of expanded clone.

>-|few|TRBJ1-1|TRBV5-1
CASSSRQRNTEAFF
TGCGCCAGCAGCTCCCGACAGAGGAACACTGAAGCTTTCTTT
>-|-|TRBJ1-6|TRBV2
CASSEALLAARQHF
TGTGCCAGCAGTGAAGCGCTTCTGGCCGCCCGACAGCACTTT
>-|few|TRBJ2-2|TRBV27
CASSSRTEKIYTGELFF
TGTGCCAGCAGTTCTAGGACAGAGAAAATTTACACCGGGGAGCTGTTTTTT
>-|-|TRBJ1-5|TRBV7-2
CASSTDAGNQPQHF
TGTGCCAGCAGCACAGACGCAGGCAATCAGCCCCAGCATTTT
>-|-|TRBJ2-3|TRBV5-5
CASSLGAPGTQYF
TGTGCCAGCAGCTTAGGAGCCCCCGGTACGCAGTATTTT
>TRBD2|-|TRBJ2-7|TRBV3-1/TRBV3-2
CASSQEKGGADEQYF
TGTGCCAGCAGCCAAGAGAAGGGAGGGGCGGACGAGCAGTACTTC
>TRBD1|-|TRBJ2-3|TRBV6-5
CASSPDRQADTQYF
TGTGCCAGCAGCCCGGACAGGCAAGCAGATACGCAGTATTTT
>TRBD2|once|TRBJ2-5|TRBV4-3
CASSQDGGGAEETQYF
TGCGCCAGCAGCCAAGACGGCGGGGGGGCCGAAGAGACCCAGTACTTC
>-|-|TRBJ2-1|TRBV28
CASSFGGRDEQFF
TGTGCCAGCAGTTTTGGAGGGCGCGATGAGCAGTTCTTC
>TRBD2|-|TRBJ2-7|TRBV4-3
CASSQGPSSGAHSYEQYF
TGCGCCAGCAGCCAAGGTCCGTCTAGCGGGGCCCACTCCTACGAGCAGTACTTC
>TRBD1|few|TRBJ2-5|TRBV19
CASSIGGTDQETQYF
TGTGCCAGTAGTATAGGAGGGACAGACCAAGAGACCCAGTACTTC
>-|-|TRBJ2-7|TRBV5-6
CASSAWRGQGRTYEQYF
TGTGCCAGCAGCGCGTGGAGGGGTCAGGGACGTACCTACGAGCAGTACTTC
>-|-|TRBJ2-5|TRBV6-2/TRBV6-3
CASSRLGVGQETQYF
TGTGCCAGCAGTCGCCTCGGGGTAGGGCAAGAGACCCAGTACTTC
>TRBD1|-|TRBJ2-3|TRBV5-5
CASSFSGQGRDTQYF
TGTGCCAGCAGCTTTTCGGGACAGGGGCGGGATACGCAGTATTTT
>-|-|TRBJ2-7|TRBV6-5
CASSYYGQSSYEQYF
TGTGCCAGCAGTTACTATGGACAAAGCTCCTACGAGCAGTACTTC
>TRBD1|once|TRBJ1-2|TRBV27
CASRMTGGNYGYTF
TGTGCCAGCAGAATGACAGGGGGGAACTATGGCTACACCTTC
>TRBD1|-|TRBJ1-2|TRBV4-1
CASSQETGIYGYTF
TGCGCCAGCAGCCAGGAGACAGGGATCTATGGCTACACCTTC
>TRBD2|-|TRBJ2-5|TRBV2
CASSDTSGGVQGETQYF
TGTGCCAGCAGTGACACTAGCGGGGGGGTGCAAGGAGAGACCCAGTACTTC
>-|-|TRBJ2-7|TRBV13
CASSSYRSSYEQYF
TGTGCCAGCAGCTCATACAGGAGTTCCTACGAGCAGTACTTC
>-|-|TRBJ2-4|TRBV5-1
CASSPGFAKNIQYF
TGCGCCAGCAGCCCAGGGTTTGCCAAAAACATTCAGTACTTC